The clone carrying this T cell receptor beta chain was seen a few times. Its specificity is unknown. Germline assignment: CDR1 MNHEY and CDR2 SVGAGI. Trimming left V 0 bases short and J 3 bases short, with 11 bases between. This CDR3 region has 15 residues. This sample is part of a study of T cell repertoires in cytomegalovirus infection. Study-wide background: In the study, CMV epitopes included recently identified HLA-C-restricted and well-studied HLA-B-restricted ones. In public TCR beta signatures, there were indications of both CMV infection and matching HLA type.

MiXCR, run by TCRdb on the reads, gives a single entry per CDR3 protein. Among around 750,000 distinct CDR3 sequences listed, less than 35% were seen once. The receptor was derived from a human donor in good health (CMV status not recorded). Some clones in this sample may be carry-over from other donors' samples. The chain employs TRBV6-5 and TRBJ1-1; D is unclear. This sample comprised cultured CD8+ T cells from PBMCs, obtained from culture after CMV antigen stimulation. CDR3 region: CASSYSGTIYTEAFF. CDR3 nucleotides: TGTGCCAGCAGTTACTCGGGCACTATCTACACTGAAGCTTTCTTT.